Described below is a single T cell receptor beta chain sequence and its context. Its antigen remains unidentified. There are no base qualities to consult, and no much larger clone falls within one base. This was a case-control study nested in a cohort of healthcare workers in London, UK, who had nasopharyngeal swab PCR tests and blood samples taken every week. Healthcare workers were recruited between 23 and 31 March 2020, during the week of the UK lockdown, and were followed weekly for up to about 16 weeks. The library was generated by 5' RACE. This sample was sequenced with a NextSeq 500. Unique molecular identifiers were attached to individual cDNA molecules in the TCR library protocol so that sequencing error and PCR bias could be corrected. Both TCR alpha and beta chains were sequenced, and tight co-correlation was observed between alpha and beta sequence abundances in each sample. From the authors' description of their analysis: V gene, J gene and CDR3 annotation of TCR sequences was performed with Decombinator V4. TCRs were defined as expanded if a significant change between any two time points was detected under a Poisson model with p below 0.0001. TCR abundances were normalised to the total number of TCRs sequenced per sample and expressed as counts per million. MAIT TCRs were defined by TRAV1-2 paired with TRAJ12, TRAJ20 or TRAJ33, and iNKT TCRs by TRAV10 paired with TRAJ18. VDJdb, accessed 1 November 2021, was searched for CMV, EBV and SARS-CoV-2 annotated TCRs, with TCRs annotated for multiple antigens excluded. The public reads were quality trimmed at Q25 with fastp and then assembled into clones with MiXCR by TCRdb, keeping productive beta chains. Every CDR3 protein is listed once, alongside the most common genes and DNA of its rows. TCRdb, not the original authors, processed these V and J calls. This sample has 55,000 to 70,000 distinct CDR3 sequences in its table, and about a tenth of those were observed once. Clones ranked in the top ten supply 6.4% of the sample.

The CDR3 holds 15 amino acids from the cysteine to the phenylalanine. Solely the CDR3 DNA is kept, with 45 bases framed from the first base. The germline V gene encodes CDR1 MGHRA and CDR2 YSYEKL. Unmatched junction bases come to 3, with V trimmed by 3 bases and J by 4 bases. The data are from a study of early T cells in non-severe SARS-CoV-2 infection (dated by TCRdb to 2020 to 2023). Regarding the research as a whole: Bulk RNA from unsorted whole blood was used for TCR sequencing, so alpha and beta chains could not be paired. What the research found in general, with its limitations: Matching against VDJdb was skewed toward anti-spike CD8 responses, likely underestimated virus-specific expansions, and missed private and CD4 specificities.

This clonotype originated in an adult who was a healthcare worker with PCR-confirmed SARS-CoV-2 infection or an uninfected control (not recorded which). The material sequenced was whole blood. In this chain, TRBV4-1 is recombined with TRBJ2-3; TRBD1 matches 11 bases in the middle. The CDR3 loop reads CASSHPGQGADTQYF. The DNA sequence is given as TGCGCCAGCAGCCATCCGGGACAGGGGGCAGATACGCAGTATTTT.